This entry concerns a single TCR beta chain. Its antigen is not known. The data belong to a study of OX40 agonist ivuxolimab in advanced cancers. The table came from immunoSEQ multiplex PCR; TCRdb's copy has only in-frame clones and leaves some out. The top ten clones hold 0.6% to 0.75% of a sample with under 80,000 clones, around nine tenths of them seen once. Autoimmune disease history or systemic immunosuppression meant exclusion. Samples were taken at baseline and on day 1 of cycles 4 and 7. Trimming at V came to 3 bases and at J to 13 bases, leaving 11 bases not matched to a gene. This CDR3 contains 15 residues. Germline loops: CDR1 KGHSH, CDR2 LQKENI. Study-wide findings and caveats: CD4+ T cells averaged fewer expanded clones than CD8+ T cells.

The rearrangement links TRBV18 to TRBJ1-4, with 10 bases aligning to TRBD1. The input for sequencing was CD4+ or CD8+ T cells sorted from blood, taken in a trial of the OX40 agonist ivuxolimab. The receptor was isolated from an adult with an advanced solid tumor such as melanoma, head and neck, liver or kidney cancer. The chain's CDR3 is CASSPGTGEVKRLFF. The DNA of the CDR3 is TGTGCCAGCTCACCCGGGACAGGGGAGGTGAAAAGACTGTTTTTT.